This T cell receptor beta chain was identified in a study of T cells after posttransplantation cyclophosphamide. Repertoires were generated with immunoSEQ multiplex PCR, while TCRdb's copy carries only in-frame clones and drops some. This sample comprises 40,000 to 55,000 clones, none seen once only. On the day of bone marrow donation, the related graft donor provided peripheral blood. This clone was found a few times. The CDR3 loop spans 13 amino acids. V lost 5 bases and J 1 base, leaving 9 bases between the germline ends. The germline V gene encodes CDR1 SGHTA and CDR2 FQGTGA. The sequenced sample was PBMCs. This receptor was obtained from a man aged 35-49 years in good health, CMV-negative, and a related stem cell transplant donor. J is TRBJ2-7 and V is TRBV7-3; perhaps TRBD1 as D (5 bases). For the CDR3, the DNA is TGTGCCAGCAGCCCCCGACAGTCCTACGAGCAGTACTTC. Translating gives CASSPRQSYEQYF.